This T cell receptor (beta chain) was retrieved from a study of blood T cell repertoires in COVID-19. About the research overall: Acute-phase and convalescent COVID-19 samples originated in the United States, Italy and Spain. In each case, the material was cDNA or gDNA derived from T cells, B-cell-depleted T cells, or PBMCs.

In the original workflow: For nucleated cells, counts were estimated from reference gene primer amplification. Profiled with immunoSEQ multiplex PCR; TCRdb holds only in-frame clones, not every one. The DNA gave D and trimming, while V, J and clone size come from that table. This sample has tens of thousands of clones, with approximately 80% found just once. The CDR3 runs 12 residues. Trimming took 2 bases from V and 11 from J, leaving 13 bases between them. The germline gives CDR1 SGDLS, CDR2 YYNGEE. The rearrangement uses TRBV9 and TRBJ1-1, with D uncertain. The origin of this receptor is a woman aged 80 or over with acute or convalescent COVID-19. The specimen sequenced was peripheral blood. CDR3 loop: CASSVAGGRAFF. Here the CDR3 DNA reads TGTGCCAGCAGCGTGGCGGGAGGGAGGGCTTTCTTT.